A single sample is the source of the 2 T cell receptor beta chains below, sequenced in a study of blood T cell repertoires in COVID-19. Produced via immunoSEQ multiplex PCR; TCRdb's table is partial and in-frame only. The table lists about 230,000 clones, less than 90% of them singletons, with approximately 3% in the top ten. The source material was PBMCs or T cells enriched from blood (not recorded which). Receptors originate from a woman in her forties or fifties in a cohort exposed to, infected with or recovered from COVID-19 (not recorded which).

The chain couples TRBV4-3 to TRBJ2-1, with D possibly TRBD2 on 6 matching bases. Deletions cut 0 bases from V and 7 bases from J, with 16 bases between. Germline loops: CDR1 LGHNA, CDR2 YSLEER. The CDR3 has 16 amino acids. The CDR3 sequence: CASSQDPGVRGNEQFF. CDR3 sequence (DNA): TGCGCCAGCAGCCAAGATCCGGGGGTAAGAGGTAATGAGCAGTTCTTC.

This rearrangement joins TRBV28 to TRBJ1-4; no reliable D call. With 7 bases removed from V and 7 bases from J, the gap between germline ends came to 22 bases. Germline assignment: CDR1 MDHEN and CDR2 SYDVKM. The CDR3 consists of 16 residues. The chain's CDR3 is CASNSDPTRATEKLFF. The CDR3 DNA is TGTGCCAGCAACTCAGACCCGACTCGAGCAACTGAAAAACTGTTTTTT.